These 28 T cell receptor beta chains originate from one sample sequenced in a study of T cells after yellow fever vaccination. Via MiXCR, TCRdb re-called the 5' RACE reads, giving one row per CDR3 protein. In the table there are about 630,000 distinct CDR3 sequences, 9% to 15% of which are singletons. Sample: PBMCs, taken on the day of the yellow fever booster vaccination. These receptors came from a man aged 25-45 years who received the YFV17D yellow fever vaccine.

The table lists this clonotype with many counts. The V and J genes are TRBV15 and TRBJ2-3, with 10 positions matching TRBD2. The CDR3 contains 19 residues. Germline V gene sequence: CDR1 LNHNV, CDR2 YYDKDF (reference sequence). The V segment lost 3 bases and the J segment 0 bases; nucleotides outside the gene matches: 12. The CDR3 loop reads CATSSVPGLAPNSTDTQYF. CDR3 nucleotide sequence: TGTGCCACCAGCAGCGTCCCGGGACTAGCGCCTAATAGCACAGATACGCAGTATTTT.

A few counts support this clonotype. The chain employs TRBV11-2 and TRBJ2-1; possible D gene TRBD2, 5 bases. V gave up 5 bases and J gave up 4 bases, with 33 bases separating them. The CDR3 is 21 residues long. Germline V lookup: CDR1 SGHAT, CDR2 FQNNGV. The CDR3 DNA sequence: TGTGCCAGCAGCGCGAGCGGTCCCCACCGCGGGTATAGGGCCCTATACAATGAGCAGTTCTTC. This encodes CASSASGPHRGYRALYNEQFF.

There are a few counts of this clonotype. The chain links TRBV7-2 to TRBJ2-3; D is undetermined. Germline assignment: CDR1 SGHTA and CDR2 FQGNSA. Trimming removed 3 bases from V and 9 bases from J, with 7 bases in between. The CDR3 loop spans 11 amino acids. Here the CDR3 DNA reads TGTGCCAGCAGCTTCGTCGTCACGCAGTATTTT. It translates to CASSFVVTQYF. Drawing the rest from reference TRBV7-2 and TRBJ2-3, the complete variable domain is GAGVSQSPSNKVTEKGKDVELRCDPISGHTALYWYRQSLGQGLEFLIYFQGNSAPDKSGLPSDRFSAERTGGSVSTLTIQRTQQEDSAVYLCASSFVVTQYFGPGTRLTVL.

CDR3 nucleotide sequence: TGCAGTGCTCCTGAATCGGTTAGCAATGAGCAGTTCTTC. It specifies CSAPESVSNEQFF. The chain links TRBV20-1 to TRBJ2-1; the D is unclear. In germline, CDR1 is DFQATT, CDR2 SNEGSKA (reference sequence). V was cut by 5 bases and J by 6 bases, with 14 bases left in between. This CDR3 region has 13 residues.

J is TRBJ2-1 and V is TRBV10-1; 9 positions agree with TRBD2. V was clipped by 0 bases and J by 3 bases; unmatched bases: 3. The CDR3 has 16 residues. CDR1 and CDR2 from the germline V gene are WNHNN and SYGVQD (reference sequence). CDR3: CASSESWREGYNEQFF. The DNA of the CDR3 is TGCGCCAGCAGTGAGTCGTGGCGGGAGGGCTACAATGAGCAGTTCTTC.

This chain uses TRBV16 with TRBJ2-2; 8 bases are shared with TRBD1. There are 16 residues in the CDR3. From germline, CDR1 is KGHSY and CDR2 FQNENV. The trim removed 4 bases at V and 6 bases at J, leaving 10 bases unmatched. CDR3 nucleotide sequence: TGTGCCAGCAGCCTATTGGACAGGGAGTTTCCCGGGGAGCTGTTTTTT. Its protein is CASSLLDREFPGELFF. The variable domain in full, completed from reference TRBV16 and TRBJ2-2, reads GEEVAQTPKHLVRGEGQKAKLYCAPIKGHSYVFWYQQVLKNEFKFLISFQNENVFDETGMPKERFSAKCLPNSPCSLEIQATKLEDSAVYFCASSLLDREFPGELFFGEGSRLTVL.

The gene calls are TRBV18 and TRBJ2-1; weak D call: TRBD2 (8 bases). The ends were cut back, 6 bases at V and 2 bases at J, with 23 bases in the middle. The CDR3 consists of 18 residues. Germline CDR1 KGHSH, CDR2 LQKENI. The CDR3 region is CASSPRGGSGATYNEQFF. CDR3 bases: TGTGCCAGCTCCCCCAGGGGGGGTAGCGGGGCAACCTACAATGAGCAGTTCTTC.

V is TRBV9 and J is TRBJ2-1; 14 positions agree with TRBD2. The CDR3 consists of 16 residues. The ends lost 0 bases at V and 9 bases at J; junction bases unmatched: 5. The germline V gene has CDR1 SGDLS and CDR2 YYNGEE. The CDR3 protein is CASSVAGTSGSGEQFF. Written as DNA, the CDR3 is TGTGCCAGCAGCGTAGCTGGGACTAGCGGGAGTGGTGAGCAGTTCTTC.

The chain is built from TRBV5-6 and TRBJ2-5; 7 bases are a match to TRBD1. CDR1 SGHDT and CDR2 YYEEEE come from the germline V gene. The CDR3 extends over 15 amino acids. The junction had 9 bases not matched to a gene; V was cut back by 2 bases and J by 5 bases. Written as DNA, the CDR3 is TGTGCCAGCAGCTTTAACAGGGGTATCCGGGAGACCCAGTACTTC. It codes for CASSFNRGIRETQYF.

The chain has TRBV7-8 and TRBJ2-7, with TRBD2 matching over 7 bases. CDR1 is SGHVS, CDR2 FQNEAQ, per germline. Losses at the gene ends were 1 base for V and 3 bases for J; bases not matched to a gene: 21. This CDR3 comprises 20 residues. The CDR3 protein is CASSLGWMGTTYGGGYEQYF. CDR3 DNA: TGTGCCAGCAGCTTAGGTTGGATGGGGACTACCTACGGCGGAGGCTACGAGCAGTACTTC.

The chain links TRBV6-2 or TRBV6-3 to TRBJ1-5; no clear D. The CDR3 is made up of 13 amino acids. Germline CDR1 is MNHEY and CDR2 is SVGEGT. V lost 4 bases, J lost 5 bases, and 9 bases lay in between. CDR3 sequence (DNA): TGTGCCAGCAGTTCCGCTGGGTATCAGCCCCAGCATTTT. The encoded protein is CASSSAGYQPQHF.

This clonotype showed up just a few times. The rearrangement uses TRBV4-3 and TRBJ2-2, with 10 nucleotides matching TRBD2. Germline trimming cut 3 bases from V and 5 bases from J; bases unmatched to any gene: 6. The CDR3 is 16 amino acids. Germline-derived CDR1 and CDR2 are LGHNA and YSLEER. The CDR3 spells CASSHLAGARTGELFF. The CDR3 nucleotides read TGCGCCAGCAGCCACCTAGCGGGAGCGAGGACCGGGGAGCTGTTTTTT.

The genes are TRBV15 and TRBJ2-1; D possibly matches TRBD1 or TRBD2 (5 bases each). Germline lookup yields CDR1 LNHNV and CDR2 YYDKDF (reference sequence). CDR3 length: 14 residues. Trimming removed 3 bases at V and 7 bases at J, with 13 bases between. The CDR3: CATSRMLGENEQFF. The CDR3 region has the DNA TGTGCCACCAGCAGGATGTTGGGGGAGAATGAGCAGTTCTTC.

This clonotype turned up a few times. This chain connects TRBV5-1 to TRBJ2-7; the D is unclear. Germline V gives CDR1 SGHRS, CDR2 YFSETQ. The CDR3 covers 16 residues. V shed 3 bases and J shed 1 base, with 17 bases lying between them. The CDR3 loop is CASSSYSAWESYEQYF. The DNA of the CDR3 is TGCGCCAGCAGCTCGTACTCGGCCTGGGAATCCTACGAGCAGTACTTC.

The chain employs TRBV7-2 and TRBJ2-2; D remains unclear. V was clipped by 4 bases and J by 6 bases, with 12 bases between them. The CDR3 spans 14 residues. From germline, CDR1 is SGHTA and CDR2 FQGNSA. CDR3 in amino acids: CASSSVLGSGELFF. For the CDR3, the DNA is TGTGCCAGCAGCTCCGTCCTTGGGTCCGGGGAGCTGTTTTTT.

Concerning this clonotype: One end of the junction does not line up with germline, which may come from a read error. The gene calls are TRBV30 and TRBJ1-1; maybe TRBD1 (6 bases). The CDR3 is 14 residues long. Germline V gene data show CDR1 as GTSNPN and CDR2 as SVGIG (reference sequence). The CDR3 DNA sequence: TGTGCCTGGAGTGCCACGAGGGGGTCCACTGAAGATTTCTTT. The encoded protein is CAWSATRGSTEDFF.

This clonotype was detected a few times. V gene TRBV5-1 combines with J gene TRBJ1-5; 10 bases are a match to TRBD1. Looked up from germline, CDR1 is SGHRS and CDR2 is YFSETQ. The CDR3 is made up of 17 amino acids. V shed 4 bases and J 2 bases; nucleotides not matched to a gene: 9. The CDR3 sequence: CASSRRGDRGGNQPQHF. Written as DNA, the CDR3 is TGCGCCAGCAGCCGACGAGGGGACAGGGGCGGCAATCAGCCCCAGCATTTT.

CDR3 nucleotide sequence: TGCAGCGTTGGCAGTGGGAAAAATGAAAAACTGTTTTTT. It specifies CSVGSGKNEKLFF. V is TRBV29-1 and J is TRBJ1-4; D unclear. The ends were cut back, 4 bases at V and 5 bases at J, with 11 bases in the middle. The CDR3 is 13 amino acids. Germline V CDR1 and CDR2: SQVTM, ANQGSEA.

DNA of the CDR3: TGTGCCAGCAGCTTAGTGGGGACAGGGGGGAACACTGAAGCTTTCTTT. Translated: CASSLVGTGGNTEAFF. The rearrangement links TRBV7-2 to TRBJ1-1; 11 nucleotides match TRBD1. This CDR3 region has 16 residues. CDR1 and CDR2 from the germline V gene are SGHTA and FQGNSA. V gave up 1 base and J gave up 1 base; unmatched junction bases: 2.

This clonotype has a handful of counts. The gene calls are TRBV5-4 and TRBJ2-1; 8 bases align to TRBD1. Germline V gene data show CDR1 as SGHNT and CDR2 as YYREEE (reference sequence). The J segment lost 3 bases and the V segment lost 1 base, leaving 6 bases of the junction unmatched. The CDR3 contains 16 residues. This CDR3 reads CASSLMSGGGYNEQFF. The CDR3 nucleotides are TGTGCCAGCAGCTTGATGTCAGGGGGCGGCTACAATGAGCAGTTCTTC.

The CDR3 coding sequence is TGCAGCGTCCACCTGGGAGATCCAGGACAGCCCCAGCATTTT. Amino acid sequence: CSVHLGDPGQPQHF. The V gene is TRBV29-1, the J gene TRBJ1-5; D remains unclear. The CDR3 spans 14 residues. V gave up 6 bases and J gave up 7 bases, with 19 bases separating them. Per germline, CDR1 SQVTM and CDR2 ANQGSEA.

This clonotype was seen more than once but under ten times. The rearrangement uses TRBV20-1 and TRBJ2-7; 7 bases agree with TRBD2. The V gene's germline CDR1 is DFQATT and CDR2 SNEGSKA (reference sequence). The CDR3 runs to 13 residues. V dropped 6 bases and J dropped 7; count of bases not matched to a gene: 12. Here the CDR3 DNA reads TGCAGTGCACCCCAAGGACTAGTCGGTGAGCAGTACTTC. It specifies CSAPQGLVGEQYF.

J is TRBJ1-1 and V is TRBV2; TRBD1 might be the D (5 bases). V lost 8 bases to trimming and J lost 7 bases, with 11 bases between them. The V gene's germline CDR1 is SNHLY and CDR2 FYNNEI. The CDR3 is made up of 11 amino acids. Here the CDR3 reads CASPGAFEAFF. CDR3 in DNA: TGTGCCAGCCCTGGGGCATTTGAAGCTTTCTTT.

The chain has TRBV4-3 and TRBJ1-5, with unresolved D. The germline V gene has CDR1 LGHNA and CDR2 YSLEER. V lost 1 base and J 6 bases, leaving 22 bases between the germline ends. CDR3 size: 18 residues. CDR3 amino acids: CASSQGSMYGVVGQPQHF. Written as DNA, the CDR3 is TGCGCCAGCAGCCAAGGGTCGATGTATGGAGTGGTGGGTCAGCCCCAGCATTTT.

This clonotype was seen a few times. CDR3: CASSSRTVPYEQYF. DNA of the CDR3: TGTGCCAGCAGCTCCAGAACAGTCCCATACGAGCAGTACTTC. The chain recombines TRBV9 with TRBJ2-7; no definite D call. V shed 4 bases and J shed 4 bases, with 15 bases lying between them. The CDR3 has 14 residues. Germline CDR1 SGDLS, CDR2 YYNGEE. Combining the CDR3 with reference TRBV9 and TRBJ2-7 gives the whole variable domain DSGVTQTPKHLITATGQRVTLRCSPRSGDLSVYWYQQSLDQGLQFLIQYYNGEERAKGNILERFSAQQFPDLHSELNLSSLELGDSALYFCASSSRTVPYEQYFGPGTRLTVT.

The CDR3, as DNA: TGTGCCAGCTCACCGGCTCCGGGACAGGGGACCCGCGAGCAGTACTTC. It is translated as CASSPAPGQGTREQYF. The genes are TRBV18 and TRBJ2-7; 10 bases are a match to TRBD1. From germline, CDR1 is KGHSH and CDR2 LQKENI. This CDR3 is built from 16 residues. The V segment lost 3 bases and the J segment 6 bases; nucleotides outside the gene matches: 11.

This clonotype has just a few counts. J is TRBJ2-3 and V is TRBV9; tentative D call: TRBD2 (6 bases). The V end was cut by 6 bases, the J end by 1 base, with 15 bases between. This CDR3 is built from 15 residues. Germline V gene lookup returns CDR1 SGDLS and CDR2 YYNGEE. CDR3: CASKRSWGGTDTQYF. In DNA, the CDR3 is TGTGCCAGCAAGAGATCGTGGGGGGGCACAGATACGCAGTATTTT.

Only a few counts were recorded for this clonotype. The genes are TRBV4-3 and TRBJ2-5; weak D call: TRBD2 (6 bases). Germline lookup yields CDR1 LGHNA and CDR2 YSLEER. The CDR3 has 16 residues. V was cut by 0 bases and J by 6 bases, with 17 bases left in between. In nucleotides, the CDR3 is TGCGCCAGCAGCCAAGACCCGATTTCTAGCGTAAAGACCCAGTACTTC. It encodes CASSQDPISSVKTQYF.